These T cell receptor beta chains were read from a single sample in a study of blood T cell repertoires in COVID-19. Assay used: immunoSEQ multiplex PCR; TCRdb lists only in-frame clones, some missing. This table has some 64,000 clones, 79% appearing once. The specimen sequenced was peripheral blood. The receptors come from a woman aged 55-69 years with acute or convalescent COVID-19. Both conserved end residues are part of each CDR3.

j_gene | v_gene | CDR3aa
TRBJ2-7 | TRBV12-5 | CASRLQGSYEQYF
TRBJ2-1 | TRBV28 | CASSLAGNEQFF
TRBJ1-2 | TRBV20-1 | CSASSGWGYGYTF
TRBJ1-6 | TRBV2 | CASGGYNSPLHF
TRBJ2-1 | TRBV3-1/TRBV3-2 | CASSQRDSRTNEQFF
TRBJ1-4 | TRBV27 | CASSPTTGTGRPRNEKLFF
TRBJ2-7 | TRBV19 | CACDRGRGEQYF
TRBJ1-5 | TRBV3-1/TRBV3-2 | CASSHLLGGYSNQPQHF
TRBJ2-1 | TRBV4-2 | CASSQGQEGWNEQFF
TRBJ2-7 | TRBV7-9 | CASSFPSGGTSYEQYF
TRBJ2-7 | TRBV29-1 | CSAEGAYEQYF
TRBJ1-2 | TRBV13 | CASSPQTGGYTF
TRBJ2-7 | TRBV5-1 | CASRSSVSPYEQYF
TRBJ2-3 | TRBV19 | CASNSGLAGPDTQYF
TRBJ2-1 | TRBV2 | CASSELEYNEQFF
TRBJ2-1 | TRBV4-3 | CASSQDVANEQFF
TRBJ2-1 | TRBV15 | CATSRPRVEQFF
TRBJ2-2 | TRBV18 | CASSLYGERNGELFF
TRBJ1-4 | TRBV11-2 | CASSSGTVRSNEKLFF
TRBJ2-3 | TRBV10-3 | CAISRTSGGRTDTQYF